The 18 T cell receptor beta chains presented below share a single source sample, sequenced in a study of regulatory T cells in long-lasting Graves disease. Relying on iRepertoire HTBI primers and Arm-PCR of CDR3 regions, the team built TCR beta libraries. TCRdb re-analysed the multiplex PCR reads in MiXCR, keeping a single row per CDR3 protein. The sample yields about 440,000 distinct CDR3 sequences, about 15% seen once. Time point specified: newly diagnosed GD, antithyroid drugs for less than 3 months. The TCR library was prepared using RNA isolated from PBMCs. The sample was also linked to a second study, of T cells in Graves' hyperthyroidism and ophthalmopathy.

The starting material was peripheral blood mononuclear cells (PBMCs), obtained at new diagnosis, from a patient treated with antithyroid drugs. The receptors were sampled from a woman aged 30 to 39 with Graves disease.

This clonotype was detected ten times or more. The chain recombines TRBV28 with TRBJ2-1, with D possibly called TRBD1 or TRBD2 (6 bases each). CDR1 is MDHEN, CDR2 SYDVKM, per germline. This CDR3 is built from 14 residues. Deletions cut 7 bases from V and 9 bases from J, with 19 bases between. The DNA of the CDR3 is TGTGCCAGCATCCAGGGAGGAGGGGGACTTGAGCAGTTCTTC. It is translated as CASIQGGGGLEQFF. Using reference TRBV28 and TRBJ2-1 for the parts outside the CDR3, the full variable domain is DVKVTQSSRYLVKRTGEKVFLECVQDMDHENMFWYRQDPGLGLRLIYFSYDVKMKEKGDIPEGYSVSREKKERFSLILESASTNQTSMYLCASIQGGGGLEQFFGPGTRLTVL.

This clonotype was seen many times. The chain combines TRBV6-2 or TRBV6-3 with TRBJ2-1; tentative D call: TRBD1 (5 bases). Germline CDR1 MNHEY, CDR2 SVGEGT. This CDR3 is 18 amino acids long. V was trimmed by 8 bases and J by 6 bases, leaving 29 bases between them. CDR3 bases: TGTGCCAGCGGAAGATCGACGGGTGGTGGGGCATCTCTCAATGAGCAGTTCTTC. As protein: CASGRSTGGGASLNEQFF.

This clonotype was detected ten times or more. This chain links TRBV7-9 with TRBJ1-5; D remains unclear. This CDR3 comprises 13 residues. CDR1 and CDR2 from the germline V gene are SEHNR and FQNEAQ (reference sequence). Trimming took off 2 bases at V and 13 bases at J, with 15 bases between the two ends. The CDR3 DNA reads as TGTGCCAGCAGCTTAAGCGTGGGAACCAATCAGCATTTT. It translates to CASSLSVGTNQHF. Filled out from reference TRBV7-9 and TRBJ1-5, the complete variable domain reads DTGVSQNPRHKITKRGQNVTFRCDPISEHNRLYWYRQTLGQGPEFLTYFQNEAQLEKSRLLSDRFSAERPKGSFSTLEIQRTEQGDSAMYLCASSLSVGTNQHFGDGTRLSIL.

In this sample, this clonotype turned up many times. The junction departs from germline at one end; a sequencing error may be responsible. The chain has TRBV4-1 and TRBJ2-7; D gene ambiguous. CDR1 MGHRA and CDR2 YSYEKL come from the germline V gene. The length of the CDR3 is 11 residues. CDR3 region: CASSQDRWLHF. CDR3 sequence (DNA): TGCGCCAGCAGCCAAGATCGGTGGCTGCACTTC.

This clonotype was found many times. V usage is TRBV20-1 and J usage is TRBJ2-1; possible D gene TRBD2, 6 bases. Germline lookup yields CDR1 DFQATT and CDR2 SNEGSKA (reference sequence). The CDR3 is 11 amino acids. The germline V and J ends were trimmed by 3 bases and 10 bases, with 10 bases remaining between them. CDR3 nucleotide sequence: TGCAGTGCTAGTCTGCGGGAAGAGCAGTTCTTC. Translated: CSASLREEQFF.

The genes are TRBV7-6 and TRBJ2-1; 7 nucleotides align to TRBD2. The CDR3 is 17 residues long. Trimming removed 4 bases from V and 7 bases from J; junction bases left unmatched: 16. Germline V gene data show CDR1 as SGHVS and CDR2 as FNYEAQ. In nucleotides, the CDR3 is TGTGCCAGCAGCTCCTCCCTCGGGCGGGAGTTGGCAAATGAGCAGTTCTTC. Amino acid sequence: CASSSSLGRELANEQFF.

As DNA, the CDR3 is TGTGCCAGCAGCCAAGGCCGTCTGGCAGGGAGCCTGGGCGGCTACACCTTC. This translates into CASSQGRLAGSLGGYTF. The chain employs TRBV4-2 and TRBJ1-2, with D possibly being TRBD1 (5 bases). V was cut by 1 base and J by 8 bases, with 23 bases left in between. This CDR3 is built from 17 residues. CDR1 LGHNA and CDR2 YNFKEQ come from the germline V gene.

This clonotype was detected many times. V gene TRBV27 combines with J gene TRBJ2-1; TRBD2 aligns across 11 bases. This CDR3 contains 14 residues. After removal of 6 bases from V and 6 bases from J, the junction contained 4 bases not matched to a gene. CDR1 and CDR2 (germline): MNHEY, SMNVEV (reference sequence). This chain's CDR3 is CASSSGTSGNEQFF. In nucleotides, the CDR3 is TGTGCCAGCAGCTCCGGGACTAGCGGCAATGAGCAGTTCTTC.

The chain links TRBV5-1 to TRBJ2-1, with D unclear. The germline V and J ends were trimmed by 4 bases and 9 bases, with 20 bases remaining between them. This CDR3 region has 15 residues. The germline CDR1 and CDR2 sequences are SGHRS and YFSETQ. The CDR3 coding sequence is TGCGCCAGCAGCCCCCGGGCCCAAGAATCGGGTGAGCAGTTCTTC. Translation: CASSPRAQESGEQFF.

With regard to this clonotype: A much larger clone lies a single base off, so this may be a read error. The chain combines TRBV5-6 with TRBJ2-1; 8 bases are shared with TRBD1. From germline, CDR1 is SGHDT and CDR2 YYEEEE. This CDR3 region has 13 residues. V dropped 7 bases and J dropped 10; count of bases not matched to a gene: 10. For the CDR3, the DNA is TGTGCCAGCCAGACAGGGGCGCCCTACGAGCAGTTCTTC. Amino acids: CASQTGAPYEQFF.

This chain joins TRBV20-1 and TRBJ1-5; 9 nucleotides line up with TRBD1. This CDR3 contains 16 residues. Germline loops: CDR1 DFQATT, CDR2 SNEGSKA (reference sequence). The ends lost 3 bases at V and 1 base at J; junction bases unmatched: 7. CDR3: CSASRTGVSSNQPQHF. For the CDR3, the DNA is TGCAGTGCTAGCCGGACAGGGGTTTCCAGCAATCAGCCCCAGCATTTT.

This clonotype was seen a single time. The chain recombines TRBV6-2 or TRBV6-3 with TRBJ2-1; 8 positions match TRBD2. The germline CDR1 and CDR2 sequences are MNHEY and SVGEGT. The CDR3 contains 14 residues. Losses at the gene ends were 8 bases for V and 8 bases for J; bases not matched to a gene: 11. CDR3 region: CASGRREAVDEQFF. The DNA of the CDR3 is TGTGCCAGCGGAAGGCGGGAGGCCGTGGATGAGCAGTTCTTC.

This clonotype showed up many times. The chain is built from TRBV3-1 and TRBJ2-1; D remains ambiguous. V was shortened by 0 bases and J by 0 bases, with 9 bases between the two germline ends. CDR3 length: 16 amino acids. Germline V gene lookup returns CDR1 LGHDT and CDR2 YNNKEL (reference sequence). The CDR3 spells CASSQEDESSYNEQFF. CDR3 DNA sequence: TGTGCCAGCAGCCAAGAAGACGAGAGCTCCTACAATGAGCAGTTCTTC.

This clonotype was recorded many times. The rearrangement uses TRBV7-9 and TRBJ2-3; 7 bases fit TRBD1. V was pared by 5 bases and J by 4 bases, with 9 bases of the junction left unmatched. The germline CDR1 and CDR2 sequences are SEHNR and FQNEAQ (reference sequence). This CDR3 has 15 residues. CDR3 nucleotide sequence: TGTGCCAGCAGCGGACCTACAGGGGTAGCAGATACGCAGTATTTT. Residues: CASSGPTGVADTQYF.

This clonotype was picked up a small number of times. The CDR3 is CASSPPLAGGPEQFF. CDR3 nucleotides: TGTGCCAGCTCACCACCCCTAGCGGGAGGGCCTGAGCAGTTCTTC. The chain uses TRBV18 and TRBJ2-1; 12 bases agree with TRBD2. The CDR3 has 15 residues. Germline V lookup: CDR1 KGHSH, CDR2 LQKENI. Trimming removed 0 bases from V and 9 bases from J; junction bases left unmatched: 3.

As for this clonotype: This sequence is one base from a far larger clone and is likely a read error. This chain uses TRBV11-2 with TRBJ2-7; TRBD2 aligns across 8 bases. Looked up from germline, CDR1 is SGHAT and CDR2 is FQNNGV. The CDR3 sequence is 15 residues long. With 1 base clipped from V and 7 bases from J, the junction kept 9 bases outside the gene matches. DNA for the CDR3: TGTGCCAGCAGCTTAGGGCGGGAGGCGTACAATGAGCAGTACTTC. This sequence encodes CASSLGREAYNEQYF. Looking up the rest from reference TRBV11-2 and TRBJ2-7 gives the full variable domain: EAGVAQSPRYKIIEKRQSVAFWCNPISGHATLYWYQQILGQGPKLLIQFQNNGVVDDSQLPKDRFSAERLKGVDSTLKIQPAKLEDSAVYLCASSLGREAYNEQYFGPGTRLTVT.

This clonotype was seen many times. The chain couples TRBV27 to TRBJ1-2; 7 positions agree with TRBD1. The length of the CDR3 is 15 residues. CDR1 MNHEY and CDR2 SMNVEV come from the germline V gene (reference sequence). V lost 3 bases, J lost 4 bases, and 8 bases stayed unmatched. This chain's CDR3 is CASSFDREVRYGYTF. The DNA of the CDR3 is TGTGCCAGCAGTTTTGACAGGGAAGTGCGCTATGGCTACACCTTC.

The table lists this clonotype with many counts. The chain has TRBV5-1 and TRBJ2-7; TRBD1 aligns across 9 bases. Germline-derived CDR1 and CDR2 are SGHRS and YFSETQ. The CDR3 loop spans 15 amino acids. V trimming: 4 bases; J trimming: 2 bases; junction bases outside the gene matches: 7. Here the CDR3 reads CASSPNRGQTYEQYF. CDR3 sequence (DNA): TGCGCCAGCAGCCCGAACAGGGGGCAAACCTACGAGCAGTACTTC.